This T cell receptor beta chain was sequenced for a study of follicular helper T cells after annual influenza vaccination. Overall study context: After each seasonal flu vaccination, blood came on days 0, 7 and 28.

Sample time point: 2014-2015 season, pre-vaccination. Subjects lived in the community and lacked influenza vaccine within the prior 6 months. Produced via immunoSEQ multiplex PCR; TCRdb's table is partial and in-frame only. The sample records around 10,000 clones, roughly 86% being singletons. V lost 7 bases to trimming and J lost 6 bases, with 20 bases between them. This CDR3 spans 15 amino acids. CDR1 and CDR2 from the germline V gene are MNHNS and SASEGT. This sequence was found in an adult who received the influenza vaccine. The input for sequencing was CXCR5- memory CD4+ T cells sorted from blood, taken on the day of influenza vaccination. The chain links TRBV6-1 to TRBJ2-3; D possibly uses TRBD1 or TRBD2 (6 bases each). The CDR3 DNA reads TGTGCCAGCAACGAAGGAGGGGGAGAGCTGGATACGCAGTATTTT. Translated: CASNEGGGELDTQYF.